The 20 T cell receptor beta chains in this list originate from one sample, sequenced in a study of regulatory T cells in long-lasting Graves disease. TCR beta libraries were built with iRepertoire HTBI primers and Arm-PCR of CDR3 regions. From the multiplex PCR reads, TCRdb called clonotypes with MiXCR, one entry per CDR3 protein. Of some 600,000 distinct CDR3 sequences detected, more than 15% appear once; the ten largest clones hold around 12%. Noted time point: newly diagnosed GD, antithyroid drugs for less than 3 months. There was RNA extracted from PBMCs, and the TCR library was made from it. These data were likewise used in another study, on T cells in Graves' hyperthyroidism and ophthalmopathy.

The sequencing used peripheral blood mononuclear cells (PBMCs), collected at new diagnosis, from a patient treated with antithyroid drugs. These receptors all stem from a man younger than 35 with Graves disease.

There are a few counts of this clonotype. CDR3 in amino acids: CASSLRPAEQFF. The DNA for the CDR3 is TGTGCCAGCAGTTTAAGGCCGGCTGAGCAGTTCTTC. This sequence joins TRBV28 and TRBJ2-1; D gene ambiguous. V dropped 2 bases and J dropped 9 bases, with 8 bases sitting between them. Germline V CDR1 and CDR2: MDHEN, SYDVKM. This CDR3 is built from 12 residues.

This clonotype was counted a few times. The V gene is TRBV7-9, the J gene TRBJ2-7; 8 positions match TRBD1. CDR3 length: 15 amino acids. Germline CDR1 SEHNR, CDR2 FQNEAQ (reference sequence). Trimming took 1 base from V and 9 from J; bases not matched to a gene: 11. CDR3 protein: CASSLETGQGAGQYF. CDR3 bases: TGTGCCAGCAGCTTAGAAACCGGACAGGGTGCGGGGCAGTACTTC.

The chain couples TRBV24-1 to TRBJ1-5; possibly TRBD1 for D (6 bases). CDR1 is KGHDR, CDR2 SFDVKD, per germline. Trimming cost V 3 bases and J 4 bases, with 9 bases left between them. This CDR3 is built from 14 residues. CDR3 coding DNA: TGTGCCACCAGTGATCCTACAGGGAATCAGCCCCAGCATTTT. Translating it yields CATSDPTGNQPQHF.

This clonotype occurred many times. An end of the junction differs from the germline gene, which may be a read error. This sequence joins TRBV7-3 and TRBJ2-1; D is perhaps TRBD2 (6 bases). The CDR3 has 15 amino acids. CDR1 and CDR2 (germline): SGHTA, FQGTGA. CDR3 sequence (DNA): TGTGCCGGCAGCTCCCTTGGCGGGACTTACAATGAGCAGTTCTTC. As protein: CAGSSLGGTYNEQFF.

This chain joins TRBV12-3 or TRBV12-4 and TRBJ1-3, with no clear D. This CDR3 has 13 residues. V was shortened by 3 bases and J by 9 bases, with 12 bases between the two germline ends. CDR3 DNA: TGTGCCAGCAGTTTTGTCACGGGCCCCACCATATATTTT. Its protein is CASSFVTGPTIYF.

CDR3 bases: TGCAGCGTTGAAGACTGGACAGGTCCCCGCACAGATACGCAGTATTTT. Translating it yields CSVEDWTGPRTDTQYF. J is TRBJ2-3 and V is TRBV29-1; 7 bases are a match to TRBD1. CDR1 and CDR2 (germline): SQVTM, ANQGSEA. J was trimmed by 1 base and V by 0 bases; bases with no gene match: 7. The CDR3 is 16 amino acids.

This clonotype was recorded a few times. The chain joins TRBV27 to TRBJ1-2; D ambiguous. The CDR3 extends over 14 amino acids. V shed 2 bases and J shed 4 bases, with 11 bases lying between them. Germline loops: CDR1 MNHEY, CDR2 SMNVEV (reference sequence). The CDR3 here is CASSLIGGFYGYTF. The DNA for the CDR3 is TGTGCCAGCAGTTTAATTGGAGGATTCTATGGCTACACCTTC.

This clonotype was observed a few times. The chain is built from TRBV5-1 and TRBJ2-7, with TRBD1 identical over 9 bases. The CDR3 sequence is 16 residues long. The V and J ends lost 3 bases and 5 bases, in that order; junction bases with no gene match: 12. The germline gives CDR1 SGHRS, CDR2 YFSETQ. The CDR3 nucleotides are TGCGCCAGCAGCTCGTCCGTTGGACAGGGGCGCCACGAGCAGTACTTC. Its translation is CASSSSVGQGRHEQYF.

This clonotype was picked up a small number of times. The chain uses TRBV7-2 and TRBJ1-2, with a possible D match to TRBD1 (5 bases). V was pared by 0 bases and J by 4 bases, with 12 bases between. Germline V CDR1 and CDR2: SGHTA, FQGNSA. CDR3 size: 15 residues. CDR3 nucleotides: TGTGCCAGCAGCTTAGCCGAGGGTAGGGGCTATGGCTACACCTTC. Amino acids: CASSLAEGRGYGYTF.

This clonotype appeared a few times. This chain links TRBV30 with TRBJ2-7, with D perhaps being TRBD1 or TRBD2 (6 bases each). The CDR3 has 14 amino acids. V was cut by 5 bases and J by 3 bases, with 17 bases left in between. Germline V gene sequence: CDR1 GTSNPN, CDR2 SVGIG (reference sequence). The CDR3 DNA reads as TGTGCCTGGGGGGGGCAGGACAGTTTCTACGAGCAGTACTTC. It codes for CAWGGQDSFYEQYF.

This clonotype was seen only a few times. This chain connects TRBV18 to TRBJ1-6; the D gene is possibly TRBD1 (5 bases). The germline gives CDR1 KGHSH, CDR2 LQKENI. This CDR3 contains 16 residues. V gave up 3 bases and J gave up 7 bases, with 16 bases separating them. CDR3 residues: CASSPGPLSGNSPLHF. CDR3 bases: TGTGCCAGCTCACCGGGACCCCTGAGTGGGAATTCACCCCTCCACTTT.

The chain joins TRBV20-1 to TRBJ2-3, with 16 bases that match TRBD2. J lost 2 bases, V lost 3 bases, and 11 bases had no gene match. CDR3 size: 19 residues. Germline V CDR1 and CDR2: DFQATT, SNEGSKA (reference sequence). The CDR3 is CSASSTGLAGGPDTDTQYF. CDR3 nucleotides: TGCAGTGCTAGTTCCACGGGACTAGCGGGAGGGCCTGACACAGATACGCAGTATTTT.

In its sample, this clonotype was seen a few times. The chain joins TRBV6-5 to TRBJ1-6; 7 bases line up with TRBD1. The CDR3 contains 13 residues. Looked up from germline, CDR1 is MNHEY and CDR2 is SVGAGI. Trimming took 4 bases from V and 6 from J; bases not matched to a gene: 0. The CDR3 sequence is CASSSGGNSPLHF. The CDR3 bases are TGTGCCAGCAGTTCAGGGGGTAATTCACCCCTCCACTTT.

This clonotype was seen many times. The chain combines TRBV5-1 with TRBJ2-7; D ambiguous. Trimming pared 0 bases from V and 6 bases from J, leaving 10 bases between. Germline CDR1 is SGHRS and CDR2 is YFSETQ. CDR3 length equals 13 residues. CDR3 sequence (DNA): TGCGCCAGCAGCTTGGAAGTGCCCCCCGAGCAGTACTTC. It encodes CASSLEVPPEQYF.

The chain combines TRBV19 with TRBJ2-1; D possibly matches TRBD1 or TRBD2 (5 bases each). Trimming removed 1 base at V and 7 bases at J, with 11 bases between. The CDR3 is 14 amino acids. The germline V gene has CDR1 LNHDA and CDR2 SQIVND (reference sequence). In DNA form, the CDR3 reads TGTGCCAGTAGTATAGTCAAGGGGAGAAATGAGCAGTTCTTC. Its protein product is CASSIVKGRNEQFF.

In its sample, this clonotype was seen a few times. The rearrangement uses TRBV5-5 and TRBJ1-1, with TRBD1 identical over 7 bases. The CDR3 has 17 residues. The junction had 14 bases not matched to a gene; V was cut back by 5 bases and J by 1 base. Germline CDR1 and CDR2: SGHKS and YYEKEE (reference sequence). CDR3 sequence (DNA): TGTGCCAGCAGGCCCGCGACAGGGCTAGGGGGGAACACTGAAGCTTTCTTT. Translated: CASRPATGLGGNTEAFF.

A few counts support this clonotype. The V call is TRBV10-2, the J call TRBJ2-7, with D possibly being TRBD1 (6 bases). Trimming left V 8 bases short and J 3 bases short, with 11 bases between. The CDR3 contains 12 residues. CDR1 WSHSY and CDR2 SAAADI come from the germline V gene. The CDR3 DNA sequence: TGCGCCAGCTCGACAGGAATCTACGAGCAGTACTTC. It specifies CASSTGIYEQYF.

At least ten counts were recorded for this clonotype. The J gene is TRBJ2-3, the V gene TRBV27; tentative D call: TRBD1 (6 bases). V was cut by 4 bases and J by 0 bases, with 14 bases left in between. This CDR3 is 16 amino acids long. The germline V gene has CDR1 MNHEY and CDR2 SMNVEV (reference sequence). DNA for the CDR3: TGTGCCAGCAGTTCTCGGACAGCTAGCAGCACAGATACGCAGTATTTT. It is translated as CASSSRTASSTDTQYF.

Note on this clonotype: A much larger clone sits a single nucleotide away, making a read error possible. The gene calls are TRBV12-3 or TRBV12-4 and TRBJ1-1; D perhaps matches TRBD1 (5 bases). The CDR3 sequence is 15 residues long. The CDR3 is CASSFNGGRNIEAFF. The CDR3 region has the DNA TGTGCCAGCAGCTTCAACGGGGGGAGGAACATTGAAGCTTTCTTT.

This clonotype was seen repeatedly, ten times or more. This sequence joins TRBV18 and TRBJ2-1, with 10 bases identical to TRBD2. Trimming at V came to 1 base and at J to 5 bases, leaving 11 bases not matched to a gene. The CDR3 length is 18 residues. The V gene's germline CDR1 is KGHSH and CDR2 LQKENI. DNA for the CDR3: TGTGCCAGCTCACCACTTAACTTCCAGCGGGAGGGCAACAATGAGCAGTTCTTC. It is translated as CASSPLNFQREGNNEQFF. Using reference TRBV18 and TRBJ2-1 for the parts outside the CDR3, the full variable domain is NAGVMQNPRHLVRRRGQEARLRCSPMKGHSHVYWYRQLPEEGLKFMVYLQKENIIDESGMPKERFSAEFPKEGPSILRIQQVVRGDSAAYFCASSPLNFQREGNNEQFFGPGTRLTVL.